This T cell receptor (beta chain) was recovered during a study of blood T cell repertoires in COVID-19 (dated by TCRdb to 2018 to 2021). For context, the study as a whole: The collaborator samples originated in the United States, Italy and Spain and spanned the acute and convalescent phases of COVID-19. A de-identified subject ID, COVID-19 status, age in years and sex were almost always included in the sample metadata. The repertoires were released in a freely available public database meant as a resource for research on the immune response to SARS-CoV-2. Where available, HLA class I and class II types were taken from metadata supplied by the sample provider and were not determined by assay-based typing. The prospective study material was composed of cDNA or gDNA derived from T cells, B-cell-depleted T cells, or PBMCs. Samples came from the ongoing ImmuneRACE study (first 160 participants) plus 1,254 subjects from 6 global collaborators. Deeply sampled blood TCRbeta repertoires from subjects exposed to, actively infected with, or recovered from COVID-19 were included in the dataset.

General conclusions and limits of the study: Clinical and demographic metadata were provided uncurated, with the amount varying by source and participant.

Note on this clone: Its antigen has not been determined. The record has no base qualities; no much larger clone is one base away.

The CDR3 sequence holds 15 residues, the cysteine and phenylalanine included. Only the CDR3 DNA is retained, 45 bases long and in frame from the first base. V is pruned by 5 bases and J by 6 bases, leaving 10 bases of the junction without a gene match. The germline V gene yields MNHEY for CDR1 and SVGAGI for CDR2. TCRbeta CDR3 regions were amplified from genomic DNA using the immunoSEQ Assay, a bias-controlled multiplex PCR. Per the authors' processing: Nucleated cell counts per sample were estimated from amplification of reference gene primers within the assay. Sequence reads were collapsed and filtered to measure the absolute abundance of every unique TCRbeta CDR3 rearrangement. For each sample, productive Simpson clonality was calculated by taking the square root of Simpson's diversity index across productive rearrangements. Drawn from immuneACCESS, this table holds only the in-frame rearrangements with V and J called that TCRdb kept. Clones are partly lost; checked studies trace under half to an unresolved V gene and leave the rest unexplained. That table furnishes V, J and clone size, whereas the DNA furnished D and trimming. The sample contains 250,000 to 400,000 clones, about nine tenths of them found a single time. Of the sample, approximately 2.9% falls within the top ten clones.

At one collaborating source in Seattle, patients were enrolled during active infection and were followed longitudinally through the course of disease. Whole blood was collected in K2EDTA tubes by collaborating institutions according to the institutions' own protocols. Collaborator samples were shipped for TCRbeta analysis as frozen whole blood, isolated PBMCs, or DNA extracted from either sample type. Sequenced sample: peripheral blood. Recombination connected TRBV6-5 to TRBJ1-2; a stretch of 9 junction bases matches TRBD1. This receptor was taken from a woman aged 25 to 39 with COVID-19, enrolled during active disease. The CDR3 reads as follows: CASSRTGGGTNGYTF. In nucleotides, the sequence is TGTGCCAGCAGTCGTACAGGGGGCGGAACAAATGGCTACACCTTC.